This TCR beta chain comes out of a study of blood T cell repertoires in COVID-19. In the study overall: Samples representing acute and convalescent COVID-19 were sourced from the United States, Italy and Spain. The analysed material was cDNA or gDNA that came from T cells, B-cell-depleted T cells, or PBMCs.

As processed by the authors: Amplification of reference gene primers provided the estimated nucleated cell counts. Profiling relied on immunoSEQ multiplex PCR, and the TCRdb table lists in-frame clones only, not all of them. Clonal size and the V and J genes are those of that table, whereas D and trimming came from the DNA. The data contain about 75,000 clones, 88% of them singletons. Germline loops: CDR1 KGHSH, CDR2 LQKENI. The V and J ends lost 2 bases and 1 base respectively, with 8 bases between them. This CDR3 comprises 15 residues. The chain carries TRBV18 and TRBJ2-2; a possible D gene is TRBD1 (6 bases). The sequenced sample consisted of peripheral blood. The clonotype comes from a human donor in a cohort sampled during active COVID-19. The CDR3 DNA reads TGTGCCAGCTCACCAAAACAGGGGAACACCGGGGAGCTGTTTTTT. Its protein is CASSPKQGNTGELFF.